What follows are 27 T cell receptor beta chains derived from one specimen sequenced in a study of CD8 T cells in Susac syndrome. Random-hexamer reverse transcription was applied to roughly 0.5 to 1 ug RNA. TCRdb reprocessed the immunoSEQ multiplex PCR reads via MiXCR and lists one record per CDR3 protein. This table holds around 160,000 distinct CDR3 sequences, roughly 93% found once. Source material: CD4+ T cells from PBMCs. The source of these receptors is a human donor in good health.

The chain couples TRBV10-3 to TRBJ1-5; D gene uncertain. This CDR3 region has 13 residues. Trimming stripped 8 bases from V and 1 base from J, with 9 bases between. Germline V lookup: CDR1 ENHRY, CDR2 SYGVKD. The DNA of the CDR3 is TGTGCCATCTCAGGTTCAAGCAATCAGCCCCAGCATTTT. Its translation is CAISGSSNQPQHF.

The V and J genes are TRBV15 and TRBJ1-3; D uncertain. The CDR3 loop spans 13 amino acids. CDR1 LNHNV and CDR2 YYDKDF come from the germline V gene (reference sequence). Trimming removed 0 bases at V and 4 bases at J, with 4 bases between. The CDR3 is CATSRDPGNTIYF. CDR3 in DNA: TGTGCCACCAGCAGAGATCCCGGAAACACCATATATTTT.

The rearrangement uses TRBV5-1 and TRBJ1-1, with D possibly matching TRBD1 (5 bases). Trimming removed 3 bases at V and 6 bases at J, with 21 bases between. The germline V gene has CDR1 SGHRS and CDR2 YFSETQ. This CDR3 contains 16 residues. CDR3 protein: CASSSGQGDGRAEAFF. In DNA, the CDR3 is TGCGCCAGCAGCTCCGGCCAAGGGGATGGTAGGGCTGAAGCTTTCTTT.

The rearrangement joins TRBV5-1 to TRBJ1-1; no firm D call. The V end lost 4 bases, the J end lost 3 bases, and 10 bases lay between the germline ends. Germline V gene data show CDR1 as SGHRS and CDR2 as YFSETQ. This CDR3 is 13 amino acids long. CDR3 loop: CASSIDGYTEAFF. DNA for the CDR3: TGCGCCAGCAGCATTGACGGATACACTGAAGCTTTCTTT. Full variable domain (remainder filled in from reference TRBV5-1 and TRBJ1-1): KAGVTQTPRYLIKTRGQQVTLSCSPISGHRSVSWYQQTPGQGLQFLFEYFSETQRNKGNFPGRFSGRQFSNSRSEMNVSTLELGDSALYLCASSIDGYTEAFFGQGTRLTVV.

CDR3 amino acids: CASSPGTASTNEKLFF. The CDR3 region has the DNA TGTGCCAGCAGCCCCGGGACAGCCTCAACTAATGAAAAACTGTTTTTT. The chain carries TRBV3-1 and TRBJ1-4, with TRBD1 matching over 7 bases. Losses at the gene ends were 4 bases for V and 0 bases for J; bases not matched to a gene: 5. CDR3 length: 16 residues. Germline-derived CDR1 and CDR2 are LGHDT and YNNKEL (reference sequence).

This chain links TRBV27 with TRBJ2-2; D is tentatively TRBD1 or TRBD2 (6 bases each). The CDR3 contains 16 residues. The V gene lost 3 bases and the J gene lost 2 bases, with 13 bases spanning the gap. Germline V gives CDR1 MNHEY, CDR2 SMNVEV (reference sequence). CDR3 protein: CASSFVGGTNTGELFF. The CDR3 DNA reads as TGTGCCAGCAGTTTTGTAGGGGGGACTAACACCGGGGAGCTGTTTTTT.

The rearrangement links TRBV2 to TRBJ2-5; TRBD1 matches at 8 bases. The V and J ends lost 7 bases and 4 bases, in that order; junction bases with no gene match: 5. Germline V lookup: CDR1 SNHLY, CDR2 FYNNEI. The CDR3 is 13 amino acids. The CDR3 sequence is CASKGQGSETQYF. The CDR3 DNA reads as TGTGCCAGCAAAGGACAGGGTTCAGAGACCCAGTACTTC.

This chain uses TRBV6-5 with TRBJ2-5; weak D call: TRBD2 (5 bases). Germline CDR1 reads MNHEY; CDR2 reads SVGAGI. The CDR3 extends over 14 amino acids. The V gene lost 5 bases and the J gene lost 2 bases, with 12 bases spanning the gap. CDR3 coding DNA: TGTGCCAGCAGTACGGGCGGGTTTCAAGAGACCCAGTACTTC. This translates into CASSTGGFQETQYF.

In DNA, the CDR3 is TGTGCCACCAGCAGAACCAGACAGGGAGAATATGGCTACACCTTC. Protein: CATSRTRQGEYGYTF. The chain carries TRBV15 and TRBJ1-2; 7 bases fit TRBD1. The germline gives CDR1 LNHNV, CDR2 YYDKDF (reference sequence). This CDR3 has 15 amino acids. V was pared by 2 bases and J by 5 bases, with 8 bases of the junction left unmatched.

The CDR3 is CASSTQGRGVTGELFF. DNA for the CDR3: TGTGCCAGCAGTACCCAGGGGCGGGGGGTAACCGGGGAGCTGTTTTTT. This chain links TRBV6-1 with TRBJ2-2; the match to TRBD2 covers 8 bases. V dropped 5 bases and J dropped 5; count of bases not matched to a gene: 10. Germline CDR1 is MNHNS and CDR2 is SASEGT. This CDR3 comprises 16 residues.

Note on this clonotype: One junction end disagrees with the germline gene, perhaps due to a read error. The chain is built from TRBV6-5 and TRBJ2-5; 8 nucleotides match TRBD2. Germline values: CDR1 MNHEY, CDR2 SVGAGI. The CDR3 covers 12 residues. DNA of the CDR3: TGTGCCAGCATCTCAACTAGCGGACCCCCGAACTTC. Its protein product is CASISTSGPPNF.

The genes are TRBV5-6 and TRBJ1-1, with D uncertain. Trimming removed 1 base at V and 1 base at J, with 8 bases between. Germline CDR1 is SGHDT and CDR2 is YYEEEE. This CDR3 has 14 residues. CDR3: CASSLRRENTEAFF. The CDR3 DNA reads TGTGCCAGCAGCTTGCGTCGGGAGAACACTGAAGCTTTCTTT.

The gene calls are TRBV6-1 and TRBJ2-2; D is perhaps TRBD2 (5 bases). V lost 6 bases to trimming and J lost 0 bases, with 20 bases between them. This CDR3 has 18 residues. Germline V gene lookup returns CDR1 MNHNS and CDR2 SASEGT. The CDR3 sequence is CASRENYAGSANTGELFF. CDR3 bases: TGTGCCAGCAGAGAGAATTATGCTGGTAGCGCGAACACCGGGGAGCTGTTTTTT.

The chain recombines TRBV5-4 with TRBJ1-6, with TRBD1 matching over 7 bases. V shed 2 bases and J 2 bases; nucleotides not matched to a gene: 4. In germline, CDR1 is SGHNT, CDR2 YYREEE (reference sequence). The CDR3 length is 16 residues. DNA of the CDR3: TGTGCCAGCAGCTTAGGGGGCCGTGCCTATAATTCACCCCTCCACTTT. Residues: CASSLGGRAYNSPLHF. The full variable domain, with the rest looked up from reference TRBV5-4 and TRBJ1-6, is ETGVTQSPTHLIKTRGQQVTLRCSSQSGHNTVSWYQQALGQGPQFIFQYYREEENGRGNFPPRFSGLQFPNYSSELNVNALELDDSALYLCASSLGGRAYNSPLHFGNGTRLTVT.

The rearrangement links TRBV9 to TRBJ2-1, with D perhaps TRBD2 (7 bases). Germline V CDR1 and CDR2: SGDLS, YYNGEE. Trimming cost V 4 bases and J 6 bases, with 23 bases left between them. The CDR3 is 17 residues long. CDR3: CASSPRGGGLVGNEQFF. The CDR3 DNA sequence: TGTGCCAGCAGCCCAAGAGGGGGGGGCCTCGTGGGCAATGAGCAGTTCTTC.

This chain links TRBV20-1 with TRBJ2-3; 7 bases line up with TRBD2. The germline V gene encodes CDR1 DFQATT and CDR2 SNEGSKA (reference sequence). The trim removed 7 bases at V and 5 bases at J, leaving 9 bases unmatched. This CDR3 is built from 13 residues. CDR3 coding DNA: TGCAGTGTCCCGGGACTACCTGGAGATACGCAGTATTTT. Its translation is CSVPGLPGDTQYF.

The chain's CDR3 is CASSQDRGTGANVLTF. The CDR3 coding sequence is TGTGCCAGCAGCCAAGATAGGGGGACCGGGGCCAACGTCCTGACTTTC. The J gene is TRBJ2-6, the V gene TRBV3-1, with D maybe TRBD1 (6 bases). CDR3 size: 16 residues. Trimming shortened V by 0 bases and J by 4 bases, and 10 bases separated the two germline ends. CDR1 is LGHDT, CDR2 YNNKEL, per germline (reference sequence). Supplemented by reference TRBV3-1 and TRBJ2-6, the full variable domain reads DTAVSQTPKYLVTQMGNDKSIKCEQNLGHDTMYWYKQDSKKFLKIMFSYNNKELIINETVPNRFSPKSPDKAHLNLHINSLELGDSAVYFCASSQDRGTGANVLTFGAGSRLTVL.

In its sample, this clonotype was seen once. The chain recombines TRBV5-1 with TRBJ2-6, with 7 bases identical to TRBD1. Trimming removed 4 bases from V and 0 bases from J; junction bases left unmatched: 4. The CDR3 is made up of 16 amino acids. Germline CDR1 reads SGHRS; CDR2 reads YFSETQ. In nucleotides, the CDR3 is TGCGCCAGCAGCGTGGGACAGACCTCTGGGGCCAACGTCCTGACTTTC. Translation: CASSVGQTSGANVLTF. Looking up the rest from reference TRBV5-1 and TRBJ2-6 gives the full variable domain: KAGVTQTPRYLIKTRGQQVTLSCSPISGHRSVSWYQQTPGQGLQFLFEYFSETQRNKGNFPGRFSGRQFSNSRSEMNVSTLELGDSALYLCASSVGQTSGANVLTFGAGSRLTVL.

Worth noting for this clonotype: The junction departs from the called germline gene at one end, perhaps through a read error. This sequence joins TRBV12-5 and TRBJ1-2; no clear D gene. Germline assignment: CDR1 LGHNT and CDR2 FRNRAP. This CDR3 has 12 residues. The CDR3 coding sequence is TGTGCTAGTGGCTTGGATCGCTATGGCTACACCTTC. Translating it yields CASGLDRYGYTF.

The genes are TRBV11-3 and TRBJ2-1; 13 bases are shared with TRBD2. With V trimmed by 5 bases and J by 8 bases, 6 bases remained unmatched. The CDR3 contains 15 residues. CDR1 is SGHNT and CDR2 is YENEEA in the germline V gene. CDR3 residues: CASSPGLAGKDEQFF. The CDR3 DNA follows: TGTGCCAGCAGCCCGGGACTAGCGGGGAAGGATGAGCAGTTCTTC.

The gene calls are TRBV12-3 or TRBV12-4 and TRBJ1-1; D gene unclear. Trimming removed 5 bases from V and 4 bases from J, with 14 bases in between. This CDR3 region has 14 residues. CDR3 bases: TGTGCCAGCAGTCCAATGGCGGCGGCCACTGAAGCTTTCTTT. As protein: CASSPMAAATEAFF.

V is TRBV19 and J is TRBJ2-5; 7 bases align to TRBD2. V gave up 6 bases and J gave up 2 bases; unmatched junction bases: 9. The CDR3 consists of 15 residues. Per germline, CDR1 LNHDA and CDR2 SQIVND (reference sequence). As DNA, the CDR3 is TGTGCCAGTAGCCGTGTGGAAGCGGGGCAAGAGACCCAGTACTTC. Translation: CASSRVEAGQETQYF.

The gene calls are TRBV18 and TRBJ1-2; 8 bases are shared with TRBD1. Germline V gives CDR1 KGHSH, CDR2 LQKENI. The CDR3 is 16 amino acids. V lost 6 bases, J lost 2 bases, and 11 bases stayed unmatched. The CDR3 is CASSYSGTGPNYGYTF. The CDR3 DNA reads as TGTGCCAGCTCCTACTCCGGGACAGGACCCAACTATGGCTACACCTTC.

V and J are TRBV19 and TRBJ1-5; 7 positions match TRBD1. CDR1 is LNHDA and CDR2 is SQIVND in the germline V gene (reference sequence). The CDR3 extends over 16 amino acids. J lost 3 bases, V lost 5 bases, and 10 bases had no gene match. The CDR3 reads CASSPWGTVSNQPQHF. Here the CDR3 DNA reads TGTGCCAGTAGTCCCTGGGGGACAGTCTCCAATCAGCCCCAGCATTTT.

The V gene is TRBV19, the J gene TRBJ2-3; 8 bases fit TRBD2. The CDR3 consists of 16 residues. The germline gives CDR1 LNHDA, CDR2 SQIVND (reference sequence). V gave up 5 bases and J gave up 4 bases; unmatched junction bases: 11. The chain's CDR3 is CASSSPTSASPDTQYF. DNA of the CDR3: TGTGCCAGTAGTTCCCCGACTAGCGCGTCGCCAGATACGCAGTATTTT.

The CDR3 region has the DNA TGTGCCAGCAGCCTCCGACGTACCGGGGAGCTGTTTTTT. This encodes CASSLRRTGELFF. The chain links TRBV3-1 to TRBJ2-2; D unresolved. Per the germline V gene, CDR1 is LGHDT and CDR2 is YNNKEL (reference sequence). V lost 4 bases, J lost 5 bases, and 8 bases lay in between. The CDR3 runs to 13 residues.

The chain combines TRBV20-1 with TRBJ2-2, with a tentative D call TRBD1 (5 bases). Trimming left V 1 base short and J 4 bases short, with 10 bases between. Germline V gives CDR1 DFQATT, CDR2 SNEGSKA (reference sequence). This CDR3 has 14 amino acids. The CDR3 reads CSARAGAGTGELFF. The CDR3 bases are TGCAGTGCTAGAGCTGGGGCCGGCACCGGGGAGCTGTTTTTT.